This T cell receptor beta chain was recovered during a study of T cell repertoires in cytomegalovirus infection (dated by TCRdb to between 2019 and 2020). Some background on the complete study: Alongside well-studied HLA-B-restricted epitopes, the peptide stimulations were aimed at recently identified HLA-C-restricted CMV epitopes, whose presentation resists viral immunomodulation. Because public TCR beta signatures pointed to carriage of CMV infection together with the matching HLA type, the HLA type of each donor mattered for the analysis.

From its cysteine to its phenylalanine, the CDR3 spans 15 amino acids. The DNA shown is the 45-base CDR3, in frame from base 1. As encoded in the germline V gene, CDR1 is SGHVS while CDR2 is FNYEAQ. V loses 3 bases, J loses 1 base, and the germline ends lie 13 bases apart. Results and caveats for the whole study, not just this receptor: In the ex vivo response, HLA-C-restricted CMV-specific TCR beta clonotypes were dominant, and in two of eight donors the single most frequent clonotype came from this HLA-C-restricted group. Carriers of CMV infection plus the relevant HLA type were discriminated by the cumulative frequency of public TCR beta family members in the study cohort and in an independent roughly 400-donor cohort.

With respect to this clonotype: Its specific antigen is unknown. Since a much larger clone is just one base distant, this may be a read error.

This specimen's treatment or condition label, interpreted: in vitro stimulation with specific CMV peptide epitopes to enrich CMV-specific T cells. Sequenced on an Illumina HiSeq 1500. The public sequencing data were trimmed at Q25 with fastp and processed into clonotypes with MiXCR by TCRdb, which kept only in-frame beta chains. CDR3 protein sequences are deduplicated, and each keeps its most common genes and DNA. This sample comprises around 800,000 distinct CDR3 sequences, 32% of them detected only once. The ten largest clones take up 12% of the sample. The specimen was cultured CD8+ T cells from PBMCs, collected from culture after CMV antigen stimulation. The chain is encoded by TRBV7-6 joined to TRBJ2-7; TRBD1 is a weak D gene call, 6 bases matching. This receptor was identified in a human donor in good health (CMV status not recorded). Some clones in this sample may be carry-over from other donors' samples. The CDR3 here reads CASSFGADRSYEQYF. The sequence in DNA is TGTGCCAGCAGCTTTGGAGCAGACAGGTCCTACGAGCAGTACTTC. With the portions outside the CDR3 filled from the reference TRBV7-6 and TRBJ2-7 genes, the complete variable region becomes GAGVSQSPRYKVTKRGQDVALRCDPISGHVSLYWYRQALGQGPEFLTYFNYEAQQDKSGLPNDRFSAERPEGSISTLTIQRTEQRDSAMYRCASSFGADRSYEQYFGPGTRLTVT.